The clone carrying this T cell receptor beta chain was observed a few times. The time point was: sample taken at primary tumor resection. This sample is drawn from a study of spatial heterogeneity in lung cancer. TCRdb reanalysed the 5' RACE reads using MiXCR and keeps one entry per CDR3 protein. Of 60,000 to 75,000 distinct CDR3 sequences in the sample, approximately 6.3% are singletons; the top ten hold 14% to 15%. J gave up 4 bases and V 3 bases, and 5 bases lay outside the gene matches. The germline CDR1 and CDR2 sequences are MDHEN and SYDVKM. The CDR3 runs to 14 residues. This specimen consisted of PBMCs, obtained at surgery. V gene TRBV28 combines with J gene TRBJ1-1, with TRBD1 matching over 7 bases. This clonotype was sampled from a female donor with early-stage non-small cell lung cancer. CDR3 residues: CASSLGAGGTEAFF. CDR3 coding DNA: TGTGCCAGCAGTTTGGGGGCAGGGGGCACTGAAGCTTTCTTT.